Below, 30 T cell receptor beta chains from the same sample are listed, as sequenced in a study of monozygotic twins with cystic fibrosis. The method was immunoSEQ multiplex PCR; TCRdb's version includes in-frame clones alone and lacks a portion of them. The sample includes 30,000 or so clones, around 65% of them seen just once. Sample: blood. The receptors come from a girl between 5 and 17 years old with cystic fibrosis.

Regarding this clone: One end of the junction varies from germline; a read error may be responsible. The chain has TRBV9 and TRBJ2-1; 11 bases map to TRBD2. The germline gives CDR1 SGDLS, CDR2 YYNGEE. The CDR3 consists of 14 residues. CDR3 protein: CASSGRGSYNEQFF. Here the CDR3 DNA reads TGTGCCAGTAGCGGGAGGGGGTCCTACAATGAGCAGTTCTTC.

V usage is TRBV4-2 and J usage is TRBJ2-2; D is ambiguous. Germline V gives CDR1 LGHNA, CDR2 YNFKEQ. This CDR3 has 18 residues. Trimming removed 1 base at V and 0 bases at J, with 15 bases between. CDR3 in amino acids: CASSQVFVWGSNTGELFF. In DNA form, the CDR3 reads TGTGCCAGCAGCCAAGTCTTTGTGTGGGGTTCGAACACCGGGGAGCTGTTTTTT.

This clone was counted between two and nine times. The CDR3 loop reads CASSYSQGGYGYTF. In DNA, the CDR3 is TGTGCCAGCAGTTACTCGCAGGGAGGCTATGGCTACACCTTC. The chain carries TRBV6-5 and TRBJ1-2; TRBD1 is a possible D gene (5 bases). Trimming stripped 0 bases from V and 4 bases from J, with 9 bases between. The CDR3 runs 14 residues. Germline V gene data show CDR1 as MNHEY and CDR2 as SVGAGI.

In regard to this clone: An end of the junction differs from the germline gene, which may be a read error. CDR3 region: CASRLAGGSYEQYF. The CDR3 region has the DNA TGCGCCAGCAGGTTGGCGGGAGGGTCCTACGAGCAGTACTTC. The rearrangement uses TRBV5-1 and TRBJ2-7; 9 bases fit TRBD2. Germline V gives CDR1 SGHRS, CDR2 YFSETQ. The CDR3 has 14 amino acids.

The CDR3 nucleotides are TGTGCCAGCAGCGCAGGACAGGGCTTTAATCAGCCCCAGCATTTT. It translates to CASSAGQGFNQPQHF. The rearrangement links TRBV9 to TRBJ1-5; 8 nucleotides line up with TRBD1. CDR1 SGDLS and CDR2 YYNGEE come from the germline V gene. V lost 3 bases and J lost 4; bases outside the gene matches: 6. The CDR3 length is 15 residues.

The chain couples TRBV6-5 to TRBJ1-5; tentatively, D is TRBD1 (5 bases). This CDR3 is 16 amino acids long. V was pared by 4 bases and J by 0 bases, with 13 bases between. Germline V gene sequence: CDR1 MNHEY, CDR2 SVGAGI. CDR3 region: CASSSSRDPSNQPQHF. The DNA of the CDR3 is TGTGCCAGCAGTTCATCCAGGGACCCTAGCAATCAGCCCCAGCATTTT.

This clone was seen only a few times. The chain employs TRBV28 and TRBJ1-5, with a weak D call TRBD1 (6 bases). CDR3 size: 14 residues. The germline V gene has CDR1 MDHEN and CDR2 SYDVKM. Trimming cost V 4 bases and J 5 bases, with 12 bases left between them. CDR3 sequence (DNA): TGTGCCAGCAGTTCAGGACAGAGTTATCAGCCCCAGCATTTT. It specifies CASSSGQSYQPQHF.

The chain uses TRBV7-2 and TRBJ1-5; no definite D call. From germline, CDR1 is SGHTA and CDR2 FQGNSA. V was shortened by 8 bases and J by 2 bases, with 7 bases between the two germline ends. CDR3 size: 12 residues. CDR3 DNA: TGTGCCAGCCAAGACGGCAATCAGCCCCAGCATTTT. Protein sequence: CASQDGNQPQHF.

In this sample, this clone turned up a few times. V gene TRBV7-9 combines with J gene TRBJ1-5; maybe TRBD1 (5 bases). This CDR3 spans 18 amino acids. Trimming shortened V by 4 bases and J by 0 bases, and 19 bases separated the two germline ends. Germline V gene lookup returns CDR1 SEHNR and CDR2 FQNEAQ (reference sequence). The CDR3 sequence: CASSSGDGGYHSNQPQHF. CDR3 nucleotides: TGTGCCAGCAGCTCTGGGGACGGAGGATATCATAGCAATCAGCCCCAGCATTTT.

The chain is built from TRBV2 and TRBJ1-1, with 8 bases that match TRBD1. The CDR3 covers 14 residues. The ends lost 6 bases at V and 6 bases at J; junction bases unmatched: 9. Germline loops: CDR1 SNHLY, CDR2 FYNNEI. CDR3 bases: TGTGCCAGCAGAATAGGACAGGGAGTCCCTGAAGCTTTCTTT. This codes for CASRIGQGVPEAFF.

This chain joins TRBV6-1 and TRBJ1-5; 7 positions match TRBD1. The CDR3 sequence is 14 residues long. J lost 1 base, V lost 4 bases, and 1 base had no gene match. Germline V gene lookup returns CDR1 MNHNS and CDR2 SASEGT. The DNA of the CDR3 is TGTGCCAGCAGTGCGGGACAGAGCAATCAGCCCCAGCATTTT. It codes for CASSAGQSNQPQHF.

The CDR3 sequence: CASSTQGYGYTF. The CDR3, as DNA: TGTGCCAGCAGCACACAGGGATATGGCTACACCTTC. The chain carries TRBV9 and TRBJ1-2; D might be TRBD1 (6 bases). Germline CDR1 is SGDLS and CDR2 is YYNGEE. The CDR3 has 12 amino acids. With 4 bases removed from V and 5 bases from J, the gap between germline ends came to 9 bases.

As DNA, the CDR3 is TGTGCCATCAGTGAGTCACGACGGACAGGGGCGAACACTGAAGCTTTCTTT. Protein: CAISESRRTGANTEAFF. The chain carries TRBV10-3 and TRBJ1-1, with 9 nucleotides matching TRBD1. Trimming at V came to 0 bases and at J to 1 base, leaving 6 bases not matched to a gene. CDR1 ENHRY and CDR2 SYGVKD come from the germline V gene. The CDR3 loop spans 17 amino acids.

The V call is TRBV19, the J call TRBJ1-1; D not certain. The CDR3 sequence is 10 residues long. Germline CDR1 and CDR2: LNHDA and SQIVND (reference sequence). CDR3 nucleotide sequence: TGTGCGAGTTTCTTGGGGGAAGCTTTCTTT. Amino acid sequence: CASFLGEAFF.

This rearrangement joins TRBV6-5 to TRBJ1-1; D may be TRBD1 (6 bases). The V gene's germline CDR1 is MNHEY and CDR2 SVGAGI. Trimming shortened V by 6 bases and J by 4 bases, and 18 bases separated the two germline ends. The CDR3 is 15 residues long. CDR3 residues: CASRGARGRGTEAFF. CDR3 bases: TGTGCCAGCAGGGGGGCCCGGGGCAGGGGCACTGAAGCTTTCTTT.

The V gene is TRBV10-1, the J gene TRBJ2-3, with D possibly being TRBD2 (6 bases). Germline V gene sequence: CDR1 WNHNN, CDR2 SYGVQD (reference sequence). The germline V and J ends were trimmed by 3 bases and 1 base, with 11 bases remaining between them. The CDR3 covers 15 residues. As DNA, the CDR3 is TGCGCCAGCAGTGAAGGCTGGGGGGGCACAGATACGCAGTATTTT. It encodes CASSEGWGGTDTQYF.

This chain's CDR3 is CASSPETSGRATDTQYF. The CDR3 DNA reads as TGTGCCAGCAGCCCTGAGACTAGCGGGAGAGCCACAGATACGCAGTATTTT. This chain joins TRBV4-2 and TRBJ2-3; 12 nucleotides align to TRBD2. CDR3 length: 17 residues. V trimming: 4 bases; J trimming: 2 bases; junction bases outside the gene matches: 7. Germline CDR1 is LGHNA and CDR2 is YNFKEQ.

This clone was seen once. This chain connects TRBV7-2 to TRBJ1-2; D remains unclear. V dropped 5 bases and J dropped 2 bases, with 9 bases sitting between them. Germline V CDR1 and CDR2: SGHTA, FQGNSA. CDR3 length: 13 amino acids. The CDR3, as DNA: TGTGCCAGCAGCGAGATTTCGAACTATGGCTACACCTTC. Its protein product is CASSEISNYGYTF.

The chain is built from TRBV28 and TRBJ2-7; D might be TRBD2 (6 bases). Trimming shortened V by 3 bases and J by 3 bases, and 9 bases separated the two germline ends. CDR1 is MDHEN, CDR2 SYDVKM, per germline. This CDR3 is 13 amino acids long. The CDR3 reads CASSFAGLYEQYF. CDR3 DNA: TGTGCCAGCAGTTTTGCGGGACTCTACGAGCAGTACTTC.

The V call is TRBV30, the J call TRBJ1-2, with D unresolved. Trimming took 2 bases from V and 3 from J, leaving 10 bases between them. This CDR3 has 13 residues. CDR1 is GTSNPN and CDR2 is SVGIG in the germline V gene (reference sequence). The DNA of the CDR3 is TGTGCCTGGAGTACCGGGGATGACTATGGCTACACCTTC. This translates into CAWSTGDDYGYTF.

The genes are TRBV5-6 and TRBJ1-2; possible D gene TRBD1, 5 bases. V shed 4 bases and J shed 8 bases, with 15 bases lying between them. Germline V CDR1 and CDR2: SGHDT, YYEEEE. The CDR3 covers 13 residues. CDR3 loop: CASSDGTTIGYTF. CDR3 nucleotides: TGTGCCAGCAGCGACGGGACTACAATAGGCTACACCTTC.

The V call is TRBV11-2, the J call TRBJ2-7; D remains ambiguous. Trimming shortened V by 2 bases and J by 4 bases, and 6 bases separated the two germline ends. The CDR3 is 12 residues long. Germline CDR1 and CDR2: SGHAT and FQNNGV. Written as DNA, the CDR3 is TGTGCCAGCAGCTTAACTGAGTACGAGCAGTACGTC. Translating it yields CASSLTEYEQYV.

This sequence joins TRBV6-6 and TRBJ1-5; weak D call: TRBD1 (5 bases). There are 11 residues in the CDR3. V lost 8 bases and J 4 bases, leaving 6 bases between the germline ends. CDR1 and CDR2 (germline): MNHNY, SVGAGI (reference sequence). CDR3 in DNA: TGTGCCAGCCAGGGTAATCAGCCCCAGCATTTT. Translation: CASQGNQPQHF.

V gene TRBV4-1 combines with J gene TRBJ2-4; 7 positions match TRBD2. J lost 3 bases, V lost 3 bases, and 14 bases had no gene match. Germline CDR1 and CDR2: MGHRA and YSYEKL. The CDR3 covers 18 residues. The CDR3 spells CASSHAPVDPGGKNIQYF. DNA for the CDR3: TGCGCCAGCAGCCACGCGCCAGTTGACCCGGGGGGCAAAAACATTCAGTACTTC.

The chain uses TRBV5-6 and TRBJ2-1, with a weak D call TRBD2 (5 bases). V lost 4 bases to trimming and J lost 7 bases, with 24 bases between them. The CDR3 runs 17 residues. Looked up from germline, CDR1 is SGHDT and CDR2 is YYEEEE. The CDR3 nucleotides are TGTGCCAGCAGCCCGCCCCCCACGCGCCGGAGGAGTAATGAGCAGTTCTTC. Translating it yields CASSPPPTRRRSNEQFF.

This rearrangement joins TRBV7-2 to TRBJ1-1; TRBD1 matches at 7 bases. With 4 bases clipped from V and 8 bases from J, the junction kept 7 bases outside the gene matches. Germline V gene lookup returns CDR1 SGHTA and CDR2 FQGNSA. The CDR3 runs 13 residues. CDR3 amino acids: CASSYNRGIEAFF. CDR3 in DNA: TGTGCCAGCAGCTATAACAGGGGTATAGAAGCTTTCTTT.

This clone was seen a few times. The rearrangement joins TRBV18 to TRBJ2-2, with TRBD1 as a possible D gene (6 bases). The CDR3 extends over 15 amino acids. Between the trimmed V and J ends, which lost 4 bases and 6 bases, there was a span of 15 bases. The germline V gene encodes CDR1 KGHSH and CDR2 LQKENI. The CDR3: CASSQVQGLSGELFF. The CDR3 region has the DNA TGTGCCAGCTCACAGGTACAGGGTCTCTCCGGGGAGCTGTTTTTT. Complete variable domain (other parts from reference TRBV18 and TRBJ2-2): NAGVMQNPRHLVRRRGQEARLRCSPMKGHSHVYWYRQLPEEGLKFMVYLQKENIIDESGMPKERFSAEFPKEGPSILRIQQVVRGDSAAYFCASSQVQGLSGELFFGEGSRLTVL.

In DNA form, the CDR3 reads TGTGCCAGCAGCTCGGGACTAGCGGAGACTAGCACAGATACGCAGTATTTT. Translation: CASSSGLAETSTDTQYF. The chain couples TRBV5-4 to TRBJ2-3; 11 bases align to TRBD2. Germline lookup yields CDR1 SGHNT and CDR2 YYREEE (reference sequence). This CDR3 region has 17 residues. The V and J ends lost 3 bases and 0 bases, in that order; junction bases with no gene match: 6.

Here the CDR3 reads CASSSGLDTDTQYF. CDR3 nucleotide sequence: TGCGCCAGCAGCTCGGGACTTGACACAGATACGCAGTATTTT. The J gene is TRBJ2-3, the V gene TRBV4-1, with D possibly being TRBD2 (6 bases). CDR1 and CDR2 (germline): MGHRA, YSYEKL. V was trimmed by 5 bases and J by 2 bases, leaving 11 bases between them. The CDR3 has 14 amino acids.

V is TRBV5-1 and J is TRBJ2-3; perhaps TRBD1 as D (6 bases). Per the germline V gene, CDR1 is SGHRS and CDR2 is YFSETQ. The CDR3 contains 15 residues. With 4 bases removed from V and 1 base from J, the gap between germline ends came to 13 bases. DNA for the CDR3: TGCGCCAGCAGCGGCACAGGGTCGGGCACAGATACGCAGTATTTT. Residues: CASSGTGSGTDTQYF.